Listed here are 15 T cell receptor beta chains from one sample, sequenced in a study of blood T cell repertoires in COVID-19. TCRdb keeps only in-frame clones here, not all; method: immunoSEQ multiplex PCR. The table shows about 54,000 clones, with roughly 81% occurring only once. Sequencing used peripheral blood. All receptors derive from a woman aged 55-70 years with acute or convalescent COVID-19.

The chain uses TRBV6-5 and TRBJ2-7; 7 nucleotides line up with TRBD1. With V trimmed by 6 bases and J by 2 bases, 4 bases remained unmatched. Germline V CDR1 and CDR2: MNHEY, SVGAGI. This CDR3 is 13 amino acids long. The CDR3 reads CASRDRTPYEQYF. Here the CDR3 DNA reads TGTGCCAGCAGGGACAGGACTCCCTACGAGCAGTACTTC.

The table lists this clone with a count of one. This chain uses TRBV19 with TRBJ1-6, with a weak D call TRBD1 (5 bases). V dropped 7 bases and J dropped 10 bases, with 14 bases sitting between them. CDR3 length equals 13 residues. Germline CDR1 and CDR2: LNHDA and SQIVND (reference sequence). The CDR3 DNA follows: TGTGCCAGTACCCCAACAGGAAGGTCACCCCTCCACTTT. It encodes CASTPTGRSPLHF.

The chain is built from TRBV30 and TRBJ2-4; 9 bases are shared with TRBD1. This CDR3 is 15 amino acids long. V lost 0 bases, J lost 3 bases, and 3 bases stayed unmatched. CDR1 and CDR2 (germline): GTSNPN, SVGIG (reference sequence). The CDR3 protein is CAWSVQGAGKNIQYF. The CDR3 region has the DNA TGTGCCTGGAGTGTACAGGGGGCGGGCAAAAACATTCAGTACTTC.

The chain joins TRBV10-3 to TRBJ1-1; 10 bases are a match to TRBD1. The V gene's germline CDR1 is ENHRY and CDR2 SYGVKD. The CDR3 spans 15 residues. J was trimmed by 3 bases and V by 4 bases; bases with no gene match: 5. The CDR3 DNA is TGTGCCATCAGTGCCAGACAGGGGGCTGACACTGAAGCTTTCTTT. Encoded protein: CAISARQGADTEAFF.

The chain has TRBV20-1 and TRBJ2-7; TRBD1 matches 7 bases. With 3 bases clipped from V and 5 bases from J, the junction kept 7 bases outside the gene matches. The CDR3 extends over 13 amino acids. Germline CDR1 reads DFQATT; CDR2 reads SNEGSKA (reference sequence). CDR3 bases: TGCAGTGCTAGTACCGGGACAGATGACGAGCAGTACTTC. Amino acid sequence: CSASTGTDDEQYF.

CDR3 nucleotides: TGTGCCAGCAGCCCGACGGGGGATGGCTACACCTTC. It is translated as CASSPTGDGYTF. V and J are TRBV5-4 and TRBJ1-2; possibly TRBD1 for D (5 bases). The V end was cut by 4 bases, the J end by 6 bases, with 10 bases between. Germline V gene data show CDR1 as SGHNT and CDR2 as YYREEE (reference sequence). This CDR3 is 12 amino acids long.

This clone turned up a few times. The CDR3 loop is CASSPTQTGVDGYTF. Written as DNA, the CDR3 is TGTGCCAGCTCACCGACTCAGACAGGGGTGGATGGCTACACCTTC. The V gene is TRBV18, the J gene TRBJ1-2, with TRBD1 identical over 8 bases. Trimming removed 3 bases from V and 6 bases from J; junction bases left unmatched: 9. The length of the CDR3 is 15 residues. Germline CDR1 reads KGHSH; CDR2 reads LQKENI. Together with reference TRBV18 and TRBJ1-2, the CDR3 gives the full variable domain: NAGVMQNPRHLVRRRGQEARLRCSPMKGHSHVYWYRQLPEEGLKFMVYLQKENIIDESGMPKERFSAEFPKEGPSILRIQQVVRGDSAAYFCASSPTQTGVDGYTFGSGTRLTVV.

The chain uses TRBV2 and TRBJ2-4, with D possibly being TRBD1 (5 bases). Trimming took 1 base from V and 14 from J, leaving 18 bases between them. CDR1 is SNHLY, CDR2 FYNNEI, per germline. This CDR3 comprises 14 residues. The CDR3 loop is CASSEGSREYRKYF. In DNA form, the CDR3 reads TGTGCCAGCAGTGAAGGTAGCAGGGAATATAGGAAGTACTTC. Supplemented by reference TRBV2 and TRBJ2-4, the full variable domain reads EPEVTQTPSHQVTQMGQEVILRCVPISNHLYFYWYRQILGQKVEFLVSFYNNEISEKSEIFDDQFSVERPDGSNFTLKIRSTKLEDSAMYFCASSEGSREYRKYFGAGTRLSVL.

This chain links TRBV5-4 with TRBJ2-2; 7 bases line up with TRBD2. Germline V lookup: CDR1 SGHNT, CDR2 YYREEE (reference sequence). J lost 5 bases, V lost 3 bases, and 7 bases had no gene match. The length of the CDR3 is 15 residues. The DNA of the CDR3 is TGTGCCAGCAGCTCCCCGGGGGGTGAGACCGGGGAGCTGTTTTTT. Translating gives CASSSPGGETGELFF.

The chain couples TRBV3-1 (or the pseudogene TRBV3-2) to TRBJ2-7, with 12 positions matching TRBD1. The CDR3 runs 14 residues. Germline CDR1 reads LGHDT; CDR2 reads YNNKEL (reference sequence). With V trimmed by 8 bases and J by 6 bases, 8 bases remained unmatched. DNA of the CDR3: TGTGCCAGCGCCTTGGGACAGGGGGCTCGCGAGCAGTACTTC. Residues: CASALGQGAREQYF.

The count of this clone is one. V usage is TRBV5-6 and J usage is TRBJ2-7, with a possible D match to TRBD1 (5 bases). Germline CDR1 and CDR2: SGHDT and YYEEEE. V was trimmed by 5 bases and J by 0 bases, leaving 21 bases between them. The CDR3 is made up of 17 amino acids. The CDR3 nucleotides are TGTGCCAGCAGTAGAAAAACAGGCCCCTCGTCCTCCTACGAGCAGTACTTC. As protein: CASSRKTGPSSSYEQYF.

This rearrangement joins TRBV4-1 to TRBJ1-3, with 7 bases identical to TRBD1. V lost 1 base, J lost 5 bases, and 5 bases stayed unmatched. This CDR3 comprises 15 residues. Germline CDR1 and CDR2: MGHRA and YSYEKL. DNA of the CDR3: TGCGCCAGCAGCCAAGGTGGGACAGCCAGAAACACCATATATTTT. Encoded protein: CASSQGGTARNTIYF.

The chain carries TRBV6-5 and TRBJ2-7; 9 bases line up with TRBD1. The germline V gene encodes CDR1 MNHEY and CDR2 SVGAGI. The CDR3 consists of 15 residues. V lost 6 bases, J lost 0 bases, and 6 bases stayed unmatched. The CDR3 DNA follows: TGTGCCAGCAGGCCGAGACAGGGGGGCTCCTACGAGCAGTACTTC. This codes for CASRPRQGGSYEQYF.

The rearrangement uses TRBV11-2 and TRBJ2-2, with 13 bases identical to TRBD2. The CDR3 sequence is 15 residues long. Germline loops: CDR1 SGHAT, CDR2 FQNNGV. With V trimmed by 6 bases and J by 7 bases, 5 bases remained unmatched. CDR3 sequence reads: CASRGRTSGSGELFF. The CDR3 region has the DNA TGTGCCAGCAGGGGAAGGACTAGCGGGAGCGGGGAGCTGTTTTTT.

The rearrangement uses TRBV4-2 and TRBJ2-4, with D uncertain. CDR1 is LGHNA, CDR2 YNFKEQ, per germline. The CDR3 spans 15 residues. V lost 2 bases to trimming and J lost 0 bases, with 8 bases between them. CDR3 DNA sequence: TGTGCCAGCAGCCAAATGTTACTAGCCAAAAACATTCAGTACTTC. Translation gives CASSQMLLAKNIQYF.